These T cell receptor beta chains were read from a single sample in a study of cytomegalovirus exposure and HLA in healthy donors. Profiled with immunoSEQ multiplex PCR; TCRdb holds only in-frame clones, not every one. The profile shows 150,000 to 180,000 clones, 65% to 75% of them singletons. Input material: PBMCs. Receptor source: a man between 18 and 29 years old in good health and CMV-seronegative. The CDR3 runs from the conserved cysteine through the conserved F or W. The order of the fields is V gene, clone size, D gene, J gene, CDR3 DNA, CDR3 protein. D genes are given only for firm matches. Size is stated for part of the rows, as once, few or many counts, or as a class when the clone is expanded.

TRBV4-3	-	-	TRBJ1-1	TGCGCCAGCAGCCGGGGGGGCAGGGGAAAAACTGGAGCTTTCTTT	CASSRGGRGKTGAFF
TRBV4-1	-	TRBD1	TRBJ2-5	TGCGCCAGCAGCCTAACGTCAGGGGGCTCGTACCAAGAGACCCAGTACTTC	CASSLTSGGSYQETQYF
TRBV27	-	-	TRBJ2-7	TGTGCCAGCACAGGGGCGGTCCACGAGCAGTACTTC	CASTGAVHEQYF
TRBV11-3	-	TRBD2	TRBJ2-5	TGTGCCAGCAGCCCTGGACTAGCGGGGGACCATCCCAACTTC	CASSPGLAGDHPNF
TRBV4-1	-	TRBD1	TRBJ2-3	TGCGCCAGCAGCCCCCCGAGGCCAGGGGGACAAGATACGCAGTATTTT	CASSPPRPGGQDTQYF
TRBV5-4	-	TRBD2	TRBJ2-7	TGTGCCAGCAGCTTCGCGGGGGGCTACGAGCAGTACTTC	CASSFAGGYEQYF
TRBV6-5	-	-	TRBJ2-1	TGTGCCAGCAGTTACCTTAGCGAAAACAAGCAGTTCTTC	CASSYLSENKQFF
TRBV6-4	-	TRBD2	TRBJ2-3	TGTGCCAGTCGGCCGGGGGGTAGCTCGGATACGCAGTATTTT	CASRPGGSSDTQYF
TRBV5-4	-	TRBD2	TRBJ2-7	TGTGCCGCTAGCGGGCGAACCTACGAGCAGTACTTC	CAASGRTYEQYF
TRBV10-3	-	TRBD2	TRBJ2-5	TGTGCCATCAGTGATCTAGCGGGGTCCCAAGAGACCCAGTACTTC	CAISDLAGSQETQYF
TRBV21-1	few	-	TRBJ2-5	TGTGCCAGCAGCAAACCAGGGGAAGAGACCCAGTACTTC	CASSKPGEETQYF
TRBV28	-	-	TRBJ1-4	TGTGCCAGCAACCCCCTGTGGAGTAATGAAAAACTGTTTTTT	CASNPLWSNEKLFF
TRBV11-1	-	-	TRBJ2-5	TGTGCCAGCAGCTTTTCTGAGGTCCTCCAAGAGACCCAGTACTTC	CASSFSEVLQETQYF
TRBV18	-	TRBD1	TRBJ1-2	TGTGCCAGCTCAGCGGGGACAGGCGGGGGCTACACCTTC	CASSAGTGGGYTF
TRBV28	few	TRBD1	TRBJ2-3	TGTGCCAGCAGTTTAGTACCGGGACAGGGGGCAGATACGCAGTATTTT	CASSLVPGQGADTQYF
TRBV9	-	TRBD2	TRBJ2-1	TGTGCCAGCAGCGTAGAAGCGGGGAGGCCGATTGAGCAGTTCTTC	CASSVEAGRPIEQFF
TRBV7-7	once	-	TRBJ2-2	TGTGCCAGCAGCTCCCTCGGCACCGGGGAGCTGTTTTTT	CASSSLGTGELFF
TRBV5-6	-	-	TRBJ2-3	TGTGCCAGCAGCTTTAGGGGCGCAACAGATACGCAGTATTTT	CASSFRGATDTQYF
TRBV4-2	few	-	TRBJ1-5	TGTGCCAGCAGCCAAGAGTTGGCTAGGAATCAGCCCCAGCATTTT	CASSQELARNQPQHF
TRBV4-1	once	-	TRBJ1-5	TGCGCCAGCAGCCTAAAAAGTGCCCTGGGCCTCCGAGCCCAGCAGCCCCAGCATTTT	CASSLKSALGLRAQQPQHF
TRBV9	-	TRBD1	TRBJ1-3	TGTGCCAGTTGCGGGGGGGGACAGACAAGCTCTGGAAACACCATATATTTT	CASCGGGQTSSGNTIYF
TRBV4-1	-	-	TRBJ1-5	TGCGCCAGCAGCCTTACAGAAAATCAGCCCCAGCATTTT	CASSLTENQPQHF
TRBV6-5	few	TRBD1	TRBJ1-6	TGTGCCAGCAGTGACAGGGATAATTCACCCCTCCACTTT	CASSDRDNSPLHF
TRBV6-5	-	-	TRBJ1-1	TGTGCCAGCAGCCCAGCGACAGAAATGAACACTGAAGCTTTCTTT	CASSPATEMNTEAFF
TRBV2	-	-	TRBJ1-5	TGTGCCAGCAGTGTGCAAGGGGCAGCTCAGCCCCAGCATTTT	CASSVQGAAQPQHF
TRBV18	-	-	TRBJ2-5	TGTGCCAGCTCACCTTACGGGGGAGAGACCCAGTACTTC	CASSPYGGETQYF
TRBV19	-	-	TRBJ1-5	TGTGCCAGTACAGCAGGGTACAATCAGCCCCAGCATTTT	CASTAGYNQPQHF
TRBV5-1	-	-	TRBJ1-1	TGCGCCAGCAGCTTGGAGCTGCAATCAACTGAAGCTTTCTTT	CASSLELQSTEAFF
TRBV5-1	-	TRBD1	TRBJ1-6	TGCGCCAGCAGCTCGGGACAGGGAGGATCACCCCTCCACTTT	CASSSGQGGSPLHF
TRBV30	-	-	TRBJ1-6	TGTGCCTGGGGAACAGGTGTGAGCTCCTATAATTCACCCCTCCACTTT	CAWGTGVSSYNSPLHF
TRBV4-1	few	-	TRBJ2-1	TGCGCCAGCAGCCAAGATGGAGGTGCAGTTTTCAATGAGCAGTTCTTC	CASSQDGGAVFNEQFF
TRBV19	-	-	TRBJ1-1	TGTGCCACCCAGGCTCCAGGTGGCACTGAAGCTTTCTTT	CATQAPGGTEAFF
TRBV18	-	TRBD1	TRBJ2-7	TGTGCCAGCTCACCCATCGGACAGGGGATCAACGAGCAGTACTTC	CASSPIGQGINEQYF
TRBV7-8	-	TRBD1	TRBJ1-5	TGTGCCAGCAGCCCAGGACAGGCCAATCAGCCCCAGCATTTT	CASSPGQANQPQHF
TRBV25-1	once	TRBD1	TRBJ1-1	TGTGCCAGCAGTGACCTCGGGACAGGTTTGAACACTGAAGCTTTCTTT	CASSDLGTGLNTEAFF
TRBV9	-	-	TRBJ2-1	TGTGCCAGCAGCCCGTGGAGGGGGGGGAACAATGAGCAGTTCTTC	CASSPWRGGNNEQFF
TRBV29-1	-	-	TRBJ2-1	TGCGGAGGATACTACAATGAGCAGTTCTTC	CGGYYNEQFF
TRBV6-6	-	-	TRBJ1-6	TGTGCCAGCGTTACGGAGGCAGGGGTCGGATCACCCCTCCACTTT	CASVTEAGVGSPLHF
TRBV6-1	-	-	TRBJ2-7	TGTGCCAGCGGGGGCAGAGCCTACGAGCAGTACTTC	CASGGRAYEQYF
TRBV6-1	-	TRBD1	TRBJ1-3	TGTGCCAGCAGCTGGACAGGGACCGGAAACACCATATATTTT	CASSWTGTGNTIYF